The next 24 T cell receptor beta chains were all read from a single sample in a study of shared clonotypes between healthy human individuals. Profiled with immunoSEQ multiplex PCR; TCRdb holds only in-frame clones, not every one. The sample records more than 1.2 million clones, 98% to 99% being singletons. The sequenced sample was naive CD4+ T cells sorted from blood. Subset in this sample: CD45RA+ positively selected. These receptors came from a man aged 25-40 years in good health.

The chain combines TRBV7-2 with TRBJ2-5, with D tentatively TRBD2 (6 bases). Trimming stripped 6 bases from V and 2 bases from J, with 16 bases between. CDR3 length: 15 residues. Germline CDR1 reads SGHTA; CDR2 reads FQGNSA. DNA of the CDR3: TGTGCCAGCAGGATTAGCGGAGGAAAGCAAGAGACCCAGTACTTC. Its translation is CASRISGGKQETQYF.

The chain joins TRBV28 to TRBJ1-2; 9 bases align to TRBD1. The CDR3 loop spans 15 amino acids. The germline CDR1 and CDR2 sequences are MDHEN and SYDVKM. The V segment lost 6 bases and the J segment 6 bases; nucleotides outside the gene matches: 11. The CDR3 sequence is CASSKGQGHFDGYTF. CDR3 nucleotide sequence: TGTGCCAGCAGCAAGGGACAGGGACACTTCGATGGCTACACCTTC.

Of note for this clone: The sample carries other DNA sequences with the same CDR3. The chain joins TRBV9 to TRBJ2-7; no reliable D call. V was cut by 0 bases and J by 1 base, with 8 bases left in between. Per the germline V gene, CDR1 is SGDLS and CDR2 is YYNGEE. CDR3 length equals 14 residues. This chain's CDR3 is CASSVEGGSYEQYF. The CDR3, as DNA: TGTGCCAGCAGCGTAGAGGGCGGATCCTACGAGCAGTACTTC. The complete variable domain, with remaining parts taken from reference TRBV9 and TRBJ2-7, reads DSGVTQTPKHLITATGQRVTLRCSPRSGDLSVYWYQQSLDQGLQFLIQYYNGEERAKGNILERFSAQQFPDLHSELNLSSLELGDSALYFCASSVEGGSYEQYFGPGTRLTVT.

The chain links TRBV28 to TRBJ1-4, with unresolved D. Trimming shortened V by 3 bases and J by 11 bases, and 16 bases separated the two germline ends. The CDR3 length is 14 residues. Looked up from germline, CDR1 is MDHEN and CDR2 is SYDVKM. The DNA for the CDR3 is TGTGCCAGCAGTTTTGTAGGCAGCACCCAGAAACTGTTTTTT. Its translation: CASSFVGSTQKLFF.

The chain uses TRBV29-1 and TRBJ2-3; the match to TRBD2 covers 7 bases. Germline CDR1 reads SQVTM; CDR2 reads ANQGSEA. CDR3 length equals 18 residues. The trim removed 4 bases at V and 1 base at J, leaving 17 bases unmatched. The CDR3 bases are TGCAGCGTTGGATTGGGGCAGAGGGGCCTAGCGGGCACAGATACGCAGTATTTT. As protein: CSVGLGQRGLAGTDTQYF.

The rearrangement joins TRBV6-5 to TRBJ2-1, with 7 bases matching TRBD2. Trimming took 1 base from V and 7 from J; bases not matched to a gene: 7. This CDR3 region has 15 residues. CDR1 is MNHEY and CDR2 is SVGAGI in the germline V gene. The CDR3 here is CASSYFGRAGNEQFF. The DNA for the CDR3 is TGTGCCAGCAGTTACTTTGGGAGGGCTGGAAATGAGCAGTTCTTC.

This rearrangement joins TRBV30 to TRBJ1-4; 7 nucleotides line up with TRBD1. Germline CDR1 reads GTSNPN; CDR2 reads SVGIG (reference sequence). CDR3 length: 14 residues. V shed 3 bases and J 8 bases; nucleotides not matched to a gene: 9. CDR3 sequence reads: CAWRPRGGREKLFF. The CDR3, as DNA: TGTGCCTGGAGACCAAGAGGGGGCCGGGAAAAACTGTTTTTT.

The chain is built from TRBV19 and TRBJ1-1; D possibly corresponds to TRBD1 (5 bases). V lost 6 bases and J 1 base, leaving 12 bases between the germline ends. In germline, CDR1 is LNHDA, CDR2 SQIVND (reference sequence). This CDR3 comprises 14 residues. CDR3 in DNA: TGTGCCAGTAGAGGGACTTATACGAACACTGAAGCTTTCTTT. Translating it yields CASRGTYTNTEAFF.

The chain uses TRBV6-5 and TRBJ2-2, with TRBD2 matching 7 bases. Germline V gives CDR1 MNHEY, CDR2 SVGAGI. The CDR3 sequence is 16 residues long. V was pared by 0 bases and J by 4 bases, with 5 bases of the junction left unmatched. The CDR3 sequence: CASSYSPGRRTGELFF. Written as DNA, the CDR3 is TGTGCCAGCAGTTACTCGCCCGGGAGGCGCACCGGGGAGCTGTTTTTT.

V and J are TRBV19 and TRBJ2-1, with 10 bases matching TRBD2. The junction had 14 bases not matched to a gene; V was cut back by 5 bases and J by 10 bases. CDR3 length: 16 residues. Per the germline V gene, CDR1 is LNHDA and CDR2 is SQIVND (reference sequence). As DNA, the CDR3 is TGTGCCAGTAGTGGCCGACAGCGGGAGGGCCGCTCAGAGCAGTTCTTC. Translating it yields CASSGRQREGRSEQFF.

The gene calls are TRBV5-4 and TRBJ2-1, with 10 bases aligning to TRBD2. The germline gives CDR1 SGHNT, CDR2 YYREEE (reference sequence). V shed 2 bases, J shed 9 bases, and the junction held 8 bases outside the gene matches. The CDR3 runs to 15 residues. Here the CDR3 DNA reads TGTGCCAGCAGCTTTTCAGCGGGAGGGTTAGGTGAGCAGTTCTTC. It is translated as CASSFSAGGLGEQFF.

The chain is built from TRBV2 and TRBJ2-2; no reliable D call. Germline V gene data show CDR1 as SNHLY and CDR2 as FYNNEI. The CDR3 loop spans 15 amino acids. V lost 2 bases to trimming and J lost 2 bases, with 9 bases between them. CDR3 sequence: CASSELGRNTGELFF. The CDR3 DNA sequence: TGTGCCAGCAGTGAACTAGGGCGAAACACCGGGGAGCTGTTTTTT.

This chain connects TRBV11-2 to TRBJ1-1; D is perhaps TRBD1 (5 bases). Trimming took off 1 base at V and 3 bases at J, with 9 bases between the two ends. Germline CDR1 is SGHAT and CDR2 is FQNNGV. The CDR3 covers 14 residues. The CDR3 loop is CASSLVRGDTEAFF. The CDR3 nucleotides are TGTGCCAGCAGCTTAGTGCGGGGGGACACTGAAGCTTTCTTT.

This rearrangement joins TRBV9 to TRBJ2-3; 9 bases fit TRBD1. The CDR3 consists of 16 residues. Per germline, CDR1 SGDLS and CDR2 YYNGEE. V was clipped by 2 bases and J by 2 bases; unmatched bases: 6. CDR3 residues: CASSVMGQGLTDTQYF. CDR3 sequence (DNA): TGTGCCAGCAGCGTGATGGGACAGGGTCTCACAGATACGCAGTATTTT. The entire variable domain, with the rest obtained from reference TRBV9 and TRBJ2-3, is as follows: DSGVTQTPKHLITATGQRVTLRCSPRSGDLSVYWYQQSLDQGLQFLIQYYNGEERAKGNILERFSAQQFPDLHSELNLSSLELGDSALYFCASSVMGQGLTDTQYFGPGTRLTVL.

J is TRBJ1-3 and V is TRBV7-2; tentative D call: TRBD1 (6 bases). Deletions cut 6 bases from V and 4 bases from J, with 22 bases between. Germline CDR1 is SGHTA and CDR2 is FQGNSA. The CDR3 has 17 amino acids. The CDR3 region is CASSPWGRGQPGNTIYF. The CDR3 region has the DNA TGTGCCAGCAGTCCTTGGGGAAGGGGACAACCCGGAAACACCATATATTTT.

The chain combines TRBV4-1 with TRBJ2-5; 8 nucleotides line up with TRBD1. Per the germline V gene, CDR1 is MGHRA and CDR2 is YSYEKL. Unmatched junction bases numbered 9, after V lost 4 bases and J lost 2 bases. The CDR3 totals 16 residues. The CDR3 is CASSPLRTGPQETQYF. The CDR3 DNA reads TGCGCCAGCAGCCCATTAAGGACAGGGCCTCAAGAGACCCAGTACTTC.

The chain uses TRBV18 and TRBJ2-7; 7 nucleotides align to TRBD2. After removal of 5 bases from V and 0 bases from J, the junction contained 1 base not matched to a gene. In germline, CDR1 is KGHSH, CDR2 LQKENI. The CDR3 spans 13 residues. In DNA, the CDR3 is TGTGCCAGCTCAACTAGCGACTCCTACGAGCAGTACTTC. Amino acids: CASSTSDSYEQYF.

The rearrangement joins TRBV7-3 to TRBJ2-5; D unresolved. V lost 2 bases to trimming and J lost 5 bases, with 0 bases between them. The CDR3 totals 10 residues. Germline CDR1 and CDR2: SGHTA and FQGTGA. Here the CDR3 DNA reads TGTGCCAGCAGCTTAGAGACCCAGTACTTC. It is translated as CASSLETQYF.

The chain joins TRBV7-2 to TRBJ1-4; D is uncertain. Trimming shortened V by 9 bases and J by 4 bases, and 12 bases separated the two germline ends. This CDR3 comprises 13 residues. Germline-derived CDR1 and CDR2 are SGHTA and FQGNSA. CDR3 sequence reads: CASTRGNNEKLFF. The CDR3 DNA follows: TGTGCCAGTACACGAGGGAATAATGAAAAACTGTTTTTT.

The CDR3 sequence is CASSRLAGRVDTQYF. The CDR3 DNA reads TGTGCCAGCAGCAGACTAGCGGGAAGGGTAGATACGCAGTATTTT. The rearrangement joins TRBV6-5 to TRBJ2-3, with 11 bases fitting TRBD2. Per germline, CDR1 MNHEY and CDR2 SVGAGI. Trimming cost V 6 bases and J 5 bases; bases outside gene matches: 7. The CDR3 is 15 residues long.

The chain links TRBV19 to TRBJ2-1; possibly TRBD1 for D (5 bases). Germline V lookup: CDR1 LNHDA, CDR2 SQIVND (reference sequence). The CDR3 contains 14 residues. Trimming left V 3 bases short and J 8 bases short, with 14 bases between. CDR3 residues: CASSMLGQGDEQFF. The CDR3 coding sequence is TGTGCCAGTAGTATGTTGGGGCAGGGCGATGAGCAGTTCTTC.

Details on this clone: This could be a read error, since a much larger clone is one nucleotide away. Other nucleotide sequences from this sample produce the same CDR3. The chain is built from TRBV2 and TRBJ2-5, with D unclear. Trimming took off 6 bases at V and 2 bases at J, with 4 bases between the two ends. There are 11 residues in the CDR3. In germline, CDR1 is SNHLY, CDR2 FYNNEI. CDR3 in DNA: TGTGCCAGCAGCTTACAAGAGACCCAGTACTTC. Protein product: CASSLQETQYF.

The table lists this clone with a count of one. The chain has TRBV10-1 and TRBJ2-1, with 13 bases fitting TRBD2. V lost 6 bases, J lost 8 bases, and 10 bases stayed unmatched. The CDR3 is 16 amino acids. Per the germline V gene, CDR1 is WNHNN and CDR2 is SYGVQD (reference sequence). As DNA, the CDR3 is TGCGCCAGCAGGACAGGAACTAGCGGGAGGGACTATGAGCAGTTCTTC. As protein: CASRTGTSGRDYEQFF.

The chain carries TRBV5-8 and TRBJ2-6; D unclear. Trimming removed 4 bases from V and 0 bases from J, with 14 bases in between. Germline CDR1 and CDR2: SGHTS and YDEGEE. The CDR3 is 17 residues long. The CDR3 DNA reads as TGTGCCAGCAGCATCTACATAGTCCGCTCTGGGGCCAACGTCCTGACTTTC. This translates into CASSIYIVRSGANVLTF.